These T cell receptor beta chains were read from a single sample in a study of T cells in Graves' hyperthyroidism and ophthalmopathy. TCRdb reprocessed the multiplex PCR reads via MiXCR and lists one record per CDR3 protein. The sample has 350,000 to 500,000 distinct CDR3 sequences, around 15% seen once. The specimen sequenced was blood. The receptor source for this set is a woman aged 18-29 years with Graves' hyperthyroidism. CDR3s include the opening cysteine and the closing phenylalanine or tryptophan. A D gene is named only where the DNA matches it firmly. Size tells how often a clone was seen (once, few, many) or the class of an expanded clone, and some rows leave it out.

>TRBJ1-3|TRBV6-1|-|-
CASFTPGPSGGPGNTIYF
TGTGCCAGCTTTACACCGGGACCCTCCGGAGGGCCCGGAAACACCATATATTTT
>TRBJ2-2|TRBV19|-|few
CASSITSANTGELFF
TGTGCCAGTAGTATTACCAGCGCGAACACCGGGGAGCTGTTTTTT
>TRBJ2-7|TRBV11-2|TRBD2|-
CASSLGESGTSFYRYEQYF
TGTGCCAGCAGCTTAGGTGAATCCGGGACTAGCTTCTACCGGTACGAGCAGTACTTC
>TRBJ1-5|TRBV7-8|-|few
CASSPLTGYSNQPQHF
TGTGCCAGCAGCCCGTTGACAGGTTATAGCAATCAGCCCCAGCATTTT
>TRBJ2-7|TRBV7-2|TRBD2|many
CASSPRTSGGYEQYF
TGTGCCAGCAGCCCTAGGACTAGCGGGGGCTACGAGCAGTACTTC
>TRBJ1-1|TRBV18|TRBD1|many
CASSPTSGGYTEAFF
TGTGCCAGCTCACCGACATCAGGGGGCTACACTGAAGCTTTCTTT
>TRBJ1-5|TRBV6-1|-|many
CASSPEWVGQPQHF
TGTGCCAGCAGCCCCGAGTGGGTGGGTCAGCCCCAGCATTTT
>TRBJ1-1|TRBV5-8|-|few
CASSSGAGTMNTEAFF
TGTGCCAGCAGCTCTGGGGCAGGGACCATGAACACTGAAGCTTTCTTT
>TRBJ2-2|TRBV11-2|TRBD2|many
CASSLGTSGTTGELFF
TGTGCCAGCAGCTTAGGGACTAGCGGGACCACCGGGGAGCTGTTTTTT
>TRBJ2-6|TRBV2|TRBD1|many
CASRDRDRGLPGANVLTF
TGTGCCAGCAGGGACCGGGACAGGGGACTACCGGGGGCCAACGTCCTGACTTTC
>TRBJ1-1|TRBV6-1|-|-
CASSTPMKAFF
TGTGCCAGCAGCACGCCCATGAAAGCTTTCTTT
>TRBJ1-2|TRBV3-1|-|many
CASSQGTALDYTF
TGTGCCAGCAGCCAAGGGACCGCGCTGGACTACACCTTC
>TRBJ2-1|TRBV7-9|TRBD2|-
CASSLGGSGVHNEQFF
TGTGCCAGCAGCTTAGGGGGGAGCGGGGTTCACAATGAGCAGTTCTTC
>TRBJ2-2|TRBV27|-|-
CASSRGEAGELFF
TGTGCCAGCAGTCGAGGGGAGGCCGGGGAGCTGTTTTTT
>TRBJ2-3|TRBV7-6|-|few
CASSLQEGLDTQYF
TGTGCCAGCAGCTTACAGGAGGGTTTGGATACGCAGTATTTT
>TRBJ2-2|TRBV5-1|TRBD2|few
CASSPGTSGSPGELFF
TGCGCCAGCAGCCCGGGGACTAGCGGGAGTCCCGGGGAGCTGTTTTTT
>TRBJ2-7|TRBV6-1|TRBD2|-
CASSEVRASGSYEQYF
TGTGCCAGCAGTGAAGTCCGGGCTAGCGGGAGCTACGAGCAGTACTTC
>TRBJ1-2|TRBV28|TRBD1|many
CASSLSLLGTGQDNGYTF
TGTGCCAGCAGTTTATCCCTTTTGGGGACAGGTCAGGATAATGGCTACACCTTC
>TRBJ1-1|TRBV7-3|-|many
CASSLTVGGQTEAFF
TGTGCCAGCAGCTTAACGGTCGGGGGCCAGACTGAAGCTTTCTTT
>TRBJ1-2|TRBV27|-|few
CASSPITNREDGYTF
TGTGCCAGCAGTCCCATTACTAATAGGGAGGATGGCTACACCTTC
>TRBJ2-7|TRBV10-1|TRBD2|many
CASRTSGSSEQYF
TGCGCCAGCAGGACTAGCGGGAGCTCCGAGCAGTACTTC
>TRBJ2-3|TRBV3-1|-|many
CASSQDWVETSTDTQYF
TGTGCCAGCAGCCAAGACTGGGTGGAGACAAGCACAGATACGCAGTATTTT
>TRBJ1-2|TRBV5-6|TRBD1|few
CASSSRDRGANYGYTF
TGTGCCAGCAGCTCCCGGGACAGGGGCGCAAACTATGGCTACACCTTC
>TRBJ1-1|TRBV6-1|-|many
CASSEAGTEAFF
TGTGCCAGCAGTGAAGCTGGTACTGAAGCTTTCTTT
>TRBJ1-3|TRBV29-1|-|-
CSVERQGSGNTIYF
TGCAGCGTTGAGAGGCAGGGTTCTGGAAACACCATATATTTT
>TRBJ2-6|TRBV6-1|TRBD2|many
CASGGEGSGANVLTF
TGTGCCAGTGGGGGGGAGGGCTCTGGGGCCAACGTCCTGACTTTC
>TRBJ2-7|TRBV4-3|-|many
CASSQDPSGSRQYF
TGCGCCAGCAGCCAAGATCCGAGTGGGAGTCGGCAGTACTTC
>TRBJ2-7|TRBV7-2|-|many
CASSLETGTYEQYF
TGTGCCAGCAGCTTAGAGACAGGTACCTACGAGCAGTACTTC